The 30 T cell receptor beta chains listed next were all sequenced from one sample in a study of cytomegalovirus exposure and HLA in healthy donors. Assay: immunoSEQ multiplex PCR; the TCRdb copy retains only in-frame clones and omits some. Counted here are about 130,000 clones, roughly 89% occurring once; the ten biggest clones make up approximately 2%. The sample taken for sequencing was PBMCs. Source of these receptors: a woman aged 18-30 years in good health and CMV-seronegative.

This clone was observed once. This chain connects TRBV5-6 to TRBJ2-4; D perhaps matches TRBD2 (6 bases). The CDR3 has 14 residues. V was shortened by 4 bases and J by 9 bases, with 17 bases between the two germline ends. CDR1 and CDR2 from the germline V gene are SGHDT and YYEEEE. CDR3: CASSPSPLGGIQYF. Written as DNA, the CDR3 is TGTGCCAGCAGCCCCTCTCCCCTCGGGGGCATTCAGTACTTC. The whole variable domain, filled in from reference TRBV5-6 and TRBJ2-4, reads DAGVTQSPTHLIKTRGQQVTLRCSPKSGHDTVSWYQQALGQGPQFIFQYYEEEERQRGNFPDRFSGHQFPNYSSELNVNALLLGDSALYLCASSPSPLGGIQYFGAGTRLSVL.

This clone occurred once. DNA of the CDR3: TGTGCCAGCAGCCCTGGACAGGGTCGGAACACTGAAGCTTTCTTT. This sequence encodes CASSPGQGRNTEAFF. The chain couples TRBV7-9 to TRBJ1-1; 8 bases line up with TRBD1. This CDR3 comprises 15 residues. Trimming took 5 bases from V and 1 from J; bases not matched to a gene: 6. Germline loops: CDR1 SEHNR, CDR2 FQNEAQ (reference sequence).

The chain couples TRBV4-2 to TRBJ2-3; 8 bases line up with TRBD2. J gave up 1 base and V 1 base, and 4 bases lay outside the gene matches. Germline V gene sequence: CDR1 LGHNA, CDR2 YNFKEQ. This CDR3 region has 16 residues. The CDR3: CASSQVTGGGTDTQYF. CDR3 sequence (DNA): TGTGCCAGCAGCCAAGTTACGGGAGGGGGCACAGATACGCAGTATTTT.

The chain carries TRBV10-1 and TRBJ2-1; D might be TRBD2 (7 bases). This CDR3 region has 15 residues. V lost 6 bases, J lost 6 bases, and 18 bases lay in between. CDR1 is WNHNN and CDR2 is SYGVQD in the germline V gene (reference sequence). This chain's CDR3 is CASSHGLGGLNEQFF. The CDR3 nucleotides are TGCGCCAGCAGCCACGGACTAGGGGGGCTCAATGAGCAGTTCTTC.

The chain has TRBV23-1 and TRBJ2-1; maybe TRBD1 (5 bases). TRBV23-1 is an ORF for which the function is uncertain. The V end was cut by 2 bases, the J end by 7 bases, with 21 bases between. This CDR3 is built from 17 residues. The CDR3 DNA is TGCGCCAGCAGTCAACCACAGGCTTCCCAACCACAGAATGAGCAGTTCTTC. It yields the protein CASSQPQASQPQNEQFF.

This clone was found once. The chain joins TRBV28 to TRBJ2-7; 7 nucleotides align to TRBD1. CDR3 length: 14 residues. Germline V gene lookup returns CDR1 MDHEN and CDR2 SYDVKM. V lost 3 bases and J lost 4; bases outside the gene matches: 6. The DNA for the CDR3 is TGTGCCAGCAGTTTCGCAGGGGGTCTATACGAGCAGTACTTC. This sequence encodes CASSFAGGLYEQYF.

V gene TRBV9 combines with J gene TRBJ2-3; D call uncertain. Trimming took off 1 base at V and 6 bases at J, with 9 bases between the two ends. In germline, CDR1 is SGDLS, CDR2 YYNGEE. The CDR3 totals 13 residues. The CDR3 DNA sequence: TGTGCCAGCAGCGTATGGGCATCCGATACGCAGTATTTT. It encodes CASSVWASDTQYF.

This chain joins TRBV5-1 and TRBJ1-2; TRBD1 agrees at 8 bases. CDR1 is SGHRS and CDR2 is YFSETQ in the germline V gene. CDR3 length: 15 residues. The junction had 9 bases not matched to a gene; V was cut back by 4 bases and J by 4 bases. DNA of the CDR3: TGCGCCAGCAGCCAGGGGGCGACAGGGACCTATGGCTACACCTTC. The encoded protein is CASSQGATGTYGYTF.

This clone was observed once. The chain carries TRBV6-6 and TRBJ1-5, with D uncertain. The CDR3 is 12 amino acids. CDR1 is MNHNY, CDR2 SVGAGI, per germline (reference sequence). V was clipped by 0 bases and J by 5 bases, with 2 bases between them. Here the CDR3 DNA reads TGTGCCAGCAGTTACTCCGATCAGCCCCAGCATTTT. Translated: CASSYSDQPQHF.

The chain recombines TRBV7-2 with TRBJ1-1; D may be TRBD1 (6 bases). This CDR3 has 13 residues. Germline V gives CDR1 SGHTA, CDR2 FQGNSA. V was cut by 6 bases and J by 11 bases, with 19 bases left in between. CDR3 nucleotide sequence: TGTGCCAGCAGACCCCCAGCGGGACAAGAGGCTTTCTTT. Its translation is CASRPPAGQEAFF.

This rearrangement joins TRBV21-1 to TRBJ1-2; the table gives TRBD1 as D, unverified against the DNA. TRBV21-1 represents a pseudogene. The CDR3 has 13 amino acids. CDR3 protein: CASSKGQGDGYTF. The CDR3 DNA follows: TGTGCCAGCAGCAAAGGACAGGGGGACGGCTACACCTTC.

The CDR3 reads CASGLGSGTWNTGELFF. DNA of the CDR3: TGTGCTAGTGGTTTGGGTAGCGGGACCTGGAACACCGGGGAGCTGTTTTTT. The rearrangement uses TRBV12-5 and TRBJ2-2; 8 bases match TRBD2. The CDR3 has 17 amino acids. Per germline, CDR1 LGHNT and CDR2 FRNRAP. V gave up 1 base and J gave up 1 base; unmatched junction bases: 5.

V gene TRBV11-1 combines with J gene TRBJ2-5; 9 bases match TRBD2. Looked up from germline, CDR1 is SGHAT and CDR2 is FQDESV (reference sequence). V lost 5 bases and J lost 7; bases outside the gene matches: 14. The CDR3 has 16 residues. In nucleotides, the CDR3 is TGTGCCAGCAGCCGAGGCACTAGCGGGTTCCACGGGACCCAGTACTTC. Its protein is CASSRGTSGFHGTQYF.

The chain uses TRBV10-3 and TRBJ1-2; 7 nucleotides match TRBD1. Germline lookup yields CDR1 ENHRY and CDR2 SYGVKD. The J segment lost 4 bases and the V segment lost 3 bases, leaving 5 bases of the junction unmatched. CDR3 size: 14 residues. CDR3 in amino acids: CAISDRDSIYGYTF. CDR3 coding DNA: TGTGCCATCAGTGATCGGGACAGCATCTATGGCTACACCTTC.

The J gene is TRBJ1-3, the V gene TRBV18; no reliable D call. The CDR3 is 14 residues long. Between the trimmed V and J ends, which lost 0 bases and 8 bases, there was a span of 11 bases. CDR1 and CDR2 from the germline V gene are KGHSH and LQKENI. This chain's CDR3 is CASSPPSQSDTIYF. The CDR3 DNA is TGTGCCAGCTCACCACCTAGCCAATCGGACACCATATATTTT.

This chain joins TRBV9 and TRBJ2-1; a possible D gene is TRBD1 (5 bases). V was pared by 2 bases and J by 1 base, with 7 bases between. The CDR3 sequence is 14 residues long. Germline assignment: CDR1 SGDLS and CDR2 YYNGEE. The CDR3 nucleotides read TGTGCCAGCAGCGTCGACAGATCCTACAATGAGCAGTTCTTC. Translated, it gives CASSVDRSYNEQFF.

The V and J genes are TRBV19 and TRBJ2-7, with D perhaps matching TRBD1 (5 bases). CDR1 LNHDA and CDR2 SQIVND come from the germline V gene (reference sequence). The germline V and J ends were trimmed by 2 bases and 4 bases, with 12 bases remaining between them. The CDR3 loop spans 14 amino acids. The CDR3 bases are TGTGCCAGTAGTATAATGGAAGGGGAATACGAGCAGTACTTC. Its protein product is CASSIMEGEYEQYF.

The V gene is TRBV1, the J gene TRBJ1-3; whether TRBD1, the table's D call, matches the DNA was not checked. TRBV1 is described as a pseudogene. This CDR3 region has 16 residues. The chain's CDR3 is CTSSLERQTSGNTIYF. The DNA for the CDR3 is TGCACCAGCAGCCTCGAACGACAGACCTCTGGAAACACCATATATTTT.

The CDR3: CASSGGSNQPQHF. CDR3 DNA sequence: TGCGCCAGCAGTGGGGGCTCCAATCAGCCCCAGCATTTT. The chain employs TRBV10-2 and TRBJ1-5, with D possibly TRBD1 on 5 matching bases. The CDR3 has 13 residues. Germline CDR1 is WSHSY and CDR2 is SAAADI. Trimming cost V 4 bases and J 3 bases, with 7 bases left between them.

The CDR3 region is CASSLRLAGSEQYF. The CDR3, as DNA: TGCGCCAGCAGCTTGAGACTAGCGGGTTCCGAGCAGTACTTC. The V gene is TRBV5-1, the J gene TRBJ2-7; 10 positions agree with TRBD2. Germline lookup yields CDR1 SGHRS and CDR2 YFSETQ. The CDR3 extends over 14 amino acids. The J segment lost 6 bases and the V segment lost 1 base, leaving 4 bases of the junction unmatched. The full variable domain, rest sourced from reference TRBV5-1 and TRBJ2-7, is KAGVTQTPRYLIKTRGQQVTLSCSPISGHRSVSWYQQTPGQGLQFLFEYFSETQRNKGNFPGRFSGRQFSNSRSEMNVSTLELGDSALYLCASSLRLAGSEQYFGPGTRLTVT.

The chain uses TRBV27 and TRBJ2-1; 8 bases map to TRBD2. CDR1 is MNHEY, CDR2 SMNVEV, per germline (reference sequence). This CDR3 region has 15 residues. Germline trimming cut 5 bases from V and 4 bases from J; bases unmatched to any gene: 7. CDR3 DNA: TGTGCCAGCAGTCTCGGGACTAGAGGGTACAATGAGCAGTTCTTC. Translated, it gives CASSLGTRGYNEQFF.

The chain recombines TRBV7-2 with TRBJ2-3, with D perhaps matching TRBD2 (6 bases). Germline V lookup: CDR1 SGHTA, CDR2 FQGNSA. The CDR3 has 14 amino acids. V was cut by 5 bases and J by 1 base, with 10 bases left in between. The CDR3 coding sequence is TGTGCCAGCAGCCCCCAGCGGGGCACAGATACGCAGTATTTT. This codes for CASSPQRGTDTQYF.

This clone was seen only a few times. The V call is TRBV29-1, the J call TRBJ2-1, with 11 bases lining up with TRBD2. With 7 bases clipped from V and 6 bases from J, the junction kept 8 bases outside the gene matches. This CDR3 comprises 14 residues. Per germline, CDR1 SQVTM and CDR2 ANQGSEA. The CDR3 sequence: CSALLAGVSNEQFF. The CDR3 bases are TGCAGCGCCCTACTAGCGGGAGTATCCAATGAGCAGTTCTTC.

The chain employs TRBV7-6 and TRBJ2-7, with D unresolved. Trimming left V 5 bases short and J 3 bases short, with 11 bases between. CDR1 is SGHVS, CDR2 FNYEAQ, per germline. This CDR3 has 13 amino acids. Here the CDR3 DNA reads TGTGCCAGCAGCCTAGACACTAACTACGAGCAGTACTTC. Protein sequence: CASSLDTNYEQYF.

V is TRBV6-4 and J is TRBJ1-2; maybe TRBD1 (5 bases). The CDR3 loop spans 15 amino acids. Germline CDR1 MRHNA, CDR2 SNTAGT. Trimming shortened V by 4 bases and J by 2 bases, and 14 bases separated the two germline ends. The CDR3 sequence: CASSAAKGANYGYTF. CDR3 sequence (DNA): TGTGCCAGCAGTGCAGCTAAAGGGGCCAACTATGGCTACACCTTC.

This chain joins TRBV27 and TRBJ1-1; 7 bases fit TRBD1. The germline V gene has CDR1 MNHEY and CDR2 SMNVEV (reference sequence). J was trimmed by 5 bases and V by 8 bases; bases with no gene match: 11. The CDR3 is 14 residues long. CDR3 bases: TGTGCCAGCCAGGACAGGCCGTGGGAAACTGAAGCTTTCTTT. This codes for CASQDRPWETEAFF.

The chain links TRBV2 to TRBJ1-1; the match to TRBD1 covers 11 bases. The germline V gene has CDR1 SNHLY and CDR2 FYNNEI. V dropped 2 bases and J dropped 7; count of bases not matched to a gene: 9. The CDR3 is 16 amino acids. For the CDR3, the DNA is TGTGCCAGCAGTGAACTCTGGACAGGGGGCTCTATTGAAGCTTTCTTT. Its protein product is CASSELWTGGSIEAFF.

CDR3 sequence reads: CASSHLFSEAFF. CDR3 DNA: TGCGCCAGCAGCCACCTATTTAGTGAAGCTTTCTTT. The rearrangement uses TRBV4-1 and TRBJ1-1; D ambiguous. Trimming cost V 3 bases and J 7 bases, with 9 bases left between them. Germline CDR1 reads MGHRA; CDR2 reads YSYEKL. The CDR3 sequence is 12 residues long.

The chain couples TRBV9 to TRBJ1-2, with TRBD1 matching over 7 bases. This CDR3 contains 17 residues. The J segment lost 8 bases and the V segment lost 4 bases, leaving 20 bases of the junction unmatched. Germline V gene lookup returns CDR1 SGDLS and CDR2 YYNGEE. CDR3 loop: CASSPQVRAQGPVGYTF. The CDR3 DNA sequence: TGTGCCAGCAGCCCCCAAGTGAGGGCACAGGGGCCGGTAGGCTACACCTTC.

V gene TRBV2 combines with J gene TRBJ2-3; no clear D gene. Per germline, CDR1 SNHLY and CDR2 FYNNEI. The CDR3 covers 12 residues. V was pared by 10 bases and J by 3 bases, with 11 bases between. For the CDR3, the DNA is TGTGCCACTACAGCCGCAACAGATACGCAGTATTTT. Amino acids: CATTAATDTQYF.